This T cell receptor (beta chain) was identified in a study of siplizumab effects on memory and regulatory T cells. The study, taken as a whole, reports: Roughly 80-95% of proliferating CD4+ or CD8+ clones defied assignment to a naive or memory phenotype. Siplizumab, the agent tested, significantly reduced alloreactive sequences traceable to unstimulated CD4+ memory cells.

A note on this clone: Its antigen is as yet unknown.

The CDR3 covers 12 residues. Germline CDR1 MNHEY, CDR2 SVGAGI. The V segment lost 8 bases and the J segment 4 bases; nucleotides outside the gene matches: 5. For every sample, some 9 x 10^4 TCR templates were assayed. Here immunoSEQ multiplex PCR was the method, and the copy in TCRdb shows in-frame clones only, minus some. This sample has about 82,000 clones, with 87% found just once. The chain carries TRBV6-5 and TRBJ2-7; 7 bases align to TRBD1. The sequence was obtained from a human donor in good health. Sequencing was performed on Tregs sorted from blood. CDR3 in DNA: TGTGCCAGCGGGGACAGCCAATACGAGCAGTACTTC. This sequence encodes CASGDSQYEQYF.